One sample yielded the 21 T cell receptor beta chains listed below, sequenced in a study of T-cell memory formation after mild COVID-19. Each CDR3 protein gets one entry after TCRdb re-called the 5' RACE reads with MiXCR. The data contain about 320,000 distinct CDR3 sequences, 13% to 15% of them singletons. The specimen sequenced was PBMCs or a T cell subset sorted from them (not recorded which). These receptors originate from a man between 18 and 29 years old who had mild COVID-19 (a few samples of this study predate the infection). Cell type and time point are not known.

The rearrangement uses TRBV7-9 and TRBJ2-3; no reliable D call. Germline-derived CDR1 and CDR2 are SEHNR and FQNEAQ (reference sequence). This CDR3 is built from 15 residues. V lost 6 bases to trimming and J lost 5 bases, with 18 bases between them. CDR3: CASRRYGLGEDTQYF. CDR3 sequence (DNA): TGTGCCAGCAGACGATATGGTCTTGGGGAAGATACGCAGTATTTT.

CDR3 sequence reads: CASSFGQNSNQPQHF. In DNA, the CDR3 is TGTGCCAGCAGTTTTGGACAGAATAGCAATCAGCCCCAGCATTTT. The chain has TRBV6-2 or TRBV6-3 and TRBJ1-5, with D possibly TRBD1 on 6 matching bases. This CDR3 is 15 amino acids long. V was clipped by 4 bases and J by 0 bases, with 10 bases between them. CDR1 is MNHEY and CDR2 is SVGEGT in the germline V gene.

The chain carries TRBV7-2 and TRBJ1-2; D not certain. The CDR3 runs to 15 residues. From germline, CDR1 is SGHTA and CDR2 FQGNSA. V gave up 7 bases and J gave up 0 bases, with 15 bases separating them. The CDR3 sequence: CASTSAGSTNYGYTF. The CDR3 DNA reads as TGTGCCAGCACCTCTGCGGGGTCTACTAACTATGGCTACACCTTC.

The chain recombines TRBV18 with TRBJ2-7; no reliable D call. The CDR3 is made up of 14 amino acids. Germline V lookup: CDR1 KGHSH, CDR2 LQKENI. The V end lost 2 bases, the J end lost 3 bases, and 11 bases lay between the germline ends. The CDR3 here is CASSPRWSLYEQYF. The CDR3 region has the DNA TGTGCCAGCTCACCAAGGTGGTCTCTCTACGAGCAGTACTTC.

The sample holds many counts of this clonotype. The V and J genes are TRBV12-3 or TRBV12-4 and TRBJ1-1, with no clear D. This CDR3 region has 13 residues. V was clipped by 6 bases and J by 0 bases, with 8 bases between them. The CDR3 bases are TGTGCCAGCAGGAAAAAAATGAACACTGAAGCTTTCTTT. It specifies CASRKKMNTEAFF.

This clonotype was seen many times. The rearrangement links TRBV3-1 to TRBJ1-1; 7 nucleotides align to TRBD1. With 0 bases clipped from V and 1 base from J, the junction kept 5 bases outside the gene matches. The CDR3 is made up of 16 amino acids. Per germline, CDR1 LGHDT and CDR2 YNNKEL (reference sequence). The CDR3 reads CASSQDGTDRNTEAFF. CDR3 coding DNA: TGTGCCAGCAGCCAAGATGGGACAGACCGGAACACTGAAGCTTTCTTT.

The genes are TRBV4-1 and TRBJ2-3; no definite D call. V shed 1 base and J shed 5 bases, with 13 bases lying between them. The CDR3 is 15 amino acids. The germline V gene has CDR1 MGHRA and CDR2 YSYEKL. CDR3 in amino acids: CASSQVGPRVDTQYF. DNA for the CDR3: TGCGCCAGCAGCCAAGTAGGTCCGCGAGTAGATACGCAGTATTTT.

This clonotype was detected a few times. In DNA, the CDR3 is TGTGCCAGCAGCGAAAATCTCGGACAGGGAGTCTACGAGCAGTACTTC. It is translated as CASSENLGQGVYEQYF. This chain links TRBV7-2 with TRBJ2-7, with 8 bases aligning to TRBD1. V lost 5 bases to trimming and J lost 3 bases; unmatched junction nucleotides: 12. Germline CDR1 and CDR2: SGHTA and FQGNSA. The CDR3 sequence is 16 residues long.

This clonotype was counted a few times. The V and J genes are TRBV5-1 and TRBJ1-1, with a possible D match to TRBD1 (6 bases). CDR3 length equals 14 residues. The ends were cut back, 5 bases at V and 0 bases at J, with 11 bases in the middle. From germline, CDR1 is SGHRS and CDR2 YFSETQ. The CDR3 loop reads CASRIRGLNTEAFF. The CDR3 bases are TGCGCCAGCAGAATCAGGGGCTTGAACACTGAAGCTTTCTTT.

The chain carries TRBV21-1 and TRBJ2-6. TRBV21-1 constitutes a pseudogene. This CDR3 spans 16 amino acids. The CDR3 DNA reads TGTGCCAGCAGCAAATTGGCAAGGACCGGGGCCAACGTCCTGACTTTC. It specifies CASSKLARTGANVLTF.

The rearrangement uses TRBV6-6 and TRBJ2-7, with D possibly being TRBD1 (5 bases). Trimming stripped 6 bases from V and 3 bases from J, with 18 bases between. Germline V gives CDR1 MNHNY, CDR2 SVGAGI (reference sequence). The CDR3 has 15 residues. The chain's CDR3 is CASSRDRAVVYEQYV. Here the CDR3 DNA reads TGTGCCAGCAGCCGAGACAGAGCTGTAGTCTACGAGCAGTACGTC.

This clonotype was detected many times. The chain's CDR3 is CASSKQEGTGELFF. The CDR3 region has the DNA TGTGCCAGCAGTAAACAGGAGGGGACCGGGGAGCTGTTTTTT. The chain carries TRBV7-3 and TRBJ2-2, with a weak D call TRBD2 (6 bases). Trimming took off 6 bases at V and 5 bases at J, with 13 bases between the two ends. The germline gives CDR1 SGHTA, CDR2 FQGTGA. The CDR3 length is 14 residues.

The chain is built from TRBV4-3 and TRBJ2-7; TRBD1 matches at 7 bases. V was pared by 4 bases and J by 3 bases, with 12 bases of the junction left unmatched. Germline values: CDR1 LGHNA, CDR2 YSLEER. This CDR3 region has 16 residues. The CDR3 protein is CASSPDRDRTFYEQYF. In DNA form, the CDR3 reads TGCGCCAGCAGCCCTGATCGGGACAGAACCTTCTACGAGCAGTACTTC.

The rearrangement uses TRBV12-3 or TRBV12-4 and TRBJ2-3; TRBD1 agrees at 8 bases. The V gene end was trimmed by 7 bases and the J gene end by 6 bases; junction bases not matched to a gene: 6. This CDR3 has 13 residues. The CDR3 reads CASTGQGRDTQYF. The CDR3 nucleotides are TGTGCCAGCACCGGACAGGGTAGGGATACGCAGTATTTT.

The rearrangement links TRBV9 to TRBJ1-5; D unresolved. V dropped 0 bases and J dropped 6 bases, with 13 bases sitting between them. The CDR3 loop spans 15 amino acids. Germline V gene lookup returns CDR1 SGDLS and CDR2 YYNGEE. DNA for the CDR3: TGTGCCAGCAGCGTAGCACCAGATAAGGCTCAGCCCCAGCATTTT. Translation gives CASSVAPDKAQPQHF.

Only one count was recorded for this clonotype. The rearrangement joins TRBV4-1 to TRBJ1-2, with 9 positions matching TRBD1. Germline lookup yields CDR1 MGHRA and CDR2 YSYEKL. This CDR3 comprises 14 residues. The trim removed 8 bases at V and 8 bases at J, leaving 12 bases unmatched. The DNA of the CDR3 is TGCGCCAGCCAGCAGGGGGACAGGGAAAACGGCTACACCTTC. Amino acids: CASQQGDRENGYTF.

The genes are TRBV10-3 and TRBJ2-6, with 8 nucleotides matching TRBD2. The J segment lost 0 bases and the V segment lost 6 bases, leaving 4 bases of the junction unmatched. The CDR3 is 16 amino acids. Germline V gene data show CDR1 as ENHRY and CDR2 as SYGVKD. The CDR3 sequence is CAISRGGSSGANVLTF. The CDR3 DNA reads TGTGCCATCAGCCGGGGGGGGAGCTCTGGGGCCAACGTCCTGACTTTC.

In its sample, this clonotype was seen a few times. The V call is TRBV6-2 or TRBV6-3, the J call TRBJ2-7; maybe TRBD2 (6 bases). The V gene's germline CDR1 is MNHEY and CDR2 SVGEGT. The CDR3 totals 12 residues. V lost 5 bases and J lost 5, with 10 bases in between. The CDR3: CASSVTGDEQYF. As DNA, the CDR3 is TGTGCCAGCAGTGTTACGGGGGACGAGCAGTACTTC.

This clonotype was found once. The V call is TRBV9, the J call TRBJ1-5, with D unresolved. V was cut by 2 bases and J by 4 bases, with 7 bases left in between. This CDR3 comprises 13 residues. Germline V gene lookup returns CDR1 SGDLS and CDR2 YYNGEE. The CDR3 protein is CASSVAANQPQHF. The CDR3 DNA reads TGTGCCAGCAGCGTTGCAGCAAATCAGCCCCAGCATTTT.

Written as DNA, the CDR3 is TGTGCCAGCAGTCAACAGGGTTTCAACAATGAGCAGTTCTTC. This codes for CASSQQGFNNEQFF. The V gene is TRBV6-5, the J gene TRBJ2-1; D might be TRBD1 (6 bases). This CDR3 comprises 14 residues. The germline gives CDR1 MNHEY, CDR2 SVGAGI. V was cut by 5 bases and J by 5 bases, with 13 bases left in between.

This clonotype has a handful of counts. The chain recombines TRBV12-3 or TRBV12-4 with TRBJ2-1, with 8 positions matching TRBD2. Germline trimming cut 2 bases from V and 7 bases from J; bases unmatched to any gene: 4. The CDR3 totals 14 residues. CDR3 in DNA: TGTGCCAGCAGTTTACTCGGGGGGGTAAATGAGCAGTTCTTC. Protein sequence: CASSLLGGVNEQFF.